These T cell receptor beta chains were read from a single sample in a study of human T cells and chemical hapten exposure. TCRdb itself ran the RACE reads through MiXCR, one entry per CDR3 protein. In the table there are fewer than 400,000 distinct CDR3 sequences, approximately 6.3% of which are singletons. Sequenced material: whole blood, taken in connection with sensitization to the hapten diphenylcyclopropenone (DPC). All receptors come from a woman aged 18-30 years with alopecia areata. Some clones in this sample may be carry-over from other donors' samples. Each CDR3 is given with its conserved first and last residue. Fields, in order: D gene, J gene, clone size, V gene, CDR3 DNA, CDR3 protein. A D gene is named only where the DNA matches it firmly. Some rows mark clone size as missing; the rest say once, few, many or name a class of expanded clone.

TRBD2 | TRBJ2-5 | few | TRBV13 | TGTGCCAGCAGCTTAGTCGTTGCGGGGGGACAACAAGAGACCCAGTACTTC | CASSLVVAGGQQETQYF
. | TRBJ2-7 | many | TRBV6-6 | TGTGCCAGCAGTTCATCGGGTAGGTCGAGCGAGCAGTACTTC | CASSSSGRSSEQYF
TRBD1 | TRBJ2-1 | many | TRBV5-6 | TGTGCCAGCAGCTTGGGACAGGGGAGCAATGAGCAGTTCTTC | CASSLGQGSNEQFF
. | TRBJ2-3 | many | TRBV25-1 | TGTGCCAGCACCCAAGGGGGGATAGATACGCAGTATTTT | CASTQGGIDTQYF
. | TRBJ2-3 | many | TRBV2 | TGTGCCAGCAGTGTGGGTACTAGTGATACGCAGTATTTT | CASSVGTSDTQYF
. | TRBJ1-1 | many | TRBV28 | TGTGCCAGCAGTTTGAAGTGGGCAGACGAAGCTTTCTTT | CASSLKWADEAFF
. | TRBJ2-7 | . | TRBV9 | TGTGCCAGCAGCGCGTCCACGACAGGAAGGACCTACGAGCAGTACTTC | CASSASTTGRTYEQYF
. | TRBJ1-5 | few | TRBV11-1 | TGTGCCAGCAGCTCCGACACTAGCAATCAGCCCCAGCATTTT | CASSSDTSNQPQHF
TRBD1 | TRBJ1-4 | many | TRBV29-1 | TGCAGCGTCGAGAAGGGGGCAGGTTCAGGGGAAAAACTGTTTTTT | CSVEKGAGSGEKLFF
. | TRBJ1-4 | . | TRBV5-1 | TGCGCCAGCAGCTGGGACGGAGAAAAACTGTTTTTT | CASSWDGEKLFF
. | TRBJ1-2 | . | TRBV5-4 | TGTGCCAGCAGCCACGGATGGGGGTTAGGAGGCTACACCTTC | CASSHGWGLGGYTF
TRBD2 | TRBJ2-1 | . | TRBV4-1 | TGCGCCAGCAGCCAAGGGACTAGCGGGGACAACAATGAGCAGTTCTTC | CASSQGTSGDNNEQFF
TRBD1 | TRBJ1-4 | few | TRBV29-1 | TGCAGCGCTGACAAGGGACAGGGCAATGAAAAACTGTTTTTT | CSADKGQGNEKLFF
. | TRBJ2-7 | many | TRBV6-5 | TGTGCCAGCAGGGGTCGAAAAGGGACCGAGCAGTACTTC | CASRGRKGTEQYF
. | TRBJ2-7 | . | TRBV5-1 | TGCGCCAGCAGCTTGGACAGGGCCACCTACCAGCAGTACTTC | CASSLDRATYQQYF
. | TRBJ2-1 | few | TRBV5-1 | TGCGCCAGCAGCTTTAGCGATGAGCAGTTCTTC | CASSFSDEQFF
TRBD2 | TRBJ2-5 | few | TRBV7-3 | TGTGCCAGCAGCTTAAATAGCGGGGTAGCCCAAGAGACCCAGTACTTC | CASSLNSGVAQETQYF
TRBD2 | TRBJ2-1 | . | TRBV5-1 | TGCGCCAGCATGGGACTAGCGGGGTTGCATGAGCAGTTCTTC | CASMGLAGLHEQFF
. | TRBJ2-3 | . | TRBV7-8 | TGTGCCTCCGGGGCAAACACAGATACGCAGTATTTT | CASGANTDTQYF
. | TRBJ2-3 | many | TRBV7-2 | TGTGCCAGCAGCTTAGCAAATGGGGGGACAGATACGCAGTATTTT | CASSLANGGTDTQYF
. | TRBJ2-4 | few | TRBV6-2/TRBV6-3 | TGTGCCAGCACCTCTACAGGGTTAAAGGACATTCAGTACTTC | CASTSTGLKDIQYF
TRBD1 | TRBJ2-4 | few | TRBV20-1 | TGCAGTGCTAGAGATAACAGGGGGCTTGAAGCCAAAAACATTCAGTACTTC | CSARDNRGLEAKNIQYF
TRBD1 | TRBJ1-5 | . | TRBV29-1 | TGCAGCGTTGATTTTGTCAGGGGGCGAGGTCAGCCCCAGCATTTT | CSVDFVRGRGQPQHF
. | TRBJ2-2 | many | TRBV5-4 | TGTGCCAGCAGCTTCCGGACAGAGAACACCGGGGAGCTGTTTTTT | CASSFRTENTGELFF
. | TRBJ2-7 | many | TRBV9 | TGTGCCAGCAGCCCTCACCGGGACATGCCCTACGAGCAGTACTTC | CASSPHRDMPYEQYF
. | TRBJ1-2 | many | TRBV20-1 | TGCAGTGGCGGGGCCAGGGGTTTTTTTAACTATGGCTACACCTTC | CSGGARGFFNYGYTF